This TCR beta chain was found in a study of blood T cell repertoires in COVID-19. Study overall: COVID-19 samples from acute and convalescent phases originated in the United States, Italy and Spain. Sources were T cells, B-cell-depleted T cells, or PBMCs; the material itself was cDNA or gDNA.

Assay: immunoSEQ multiplex PCR; the TCRdb copy retains only in-frame clones and omits some. The data contain 120,000 or so clones, approximately 79% of them singletons. In its sample, this clone was seen once. Germline CDR1 reads SGHRS; CDR2 reads YFSETQ. The CDR3 runs to 14 residues. Between the trimmed V and J ends, which lost 1 base and 3 bases, there was a span of 7 bases. The receptor was derived from a middle-aged man with acute or convalescent COVID-19. The chain carries TRBV5-1 and TRBJ1-4; the D is unclear. Sequencing used peripheral blood. CDR3 loop: CASSLWGANEKLFF. CDR3 DNA sequence: TGCGCCAGCAGCTTGTGGGGAGCTAATGAAAAACTGTTTTTT.